Below, one T cell receptor (beta chain) is given with its context. The target of this receptor is not known. No base quality values were provided; no much bigger clone lies one nucleotide off. Via the germline V gene (reference sequence), CDR1 is LNHNV and CDR2 YYDKDF. V trim: 5 bases; J trim: 4 bases; unmatched bases: 7. Taken from cysteine to phenylalanine, the CDR3 has 14 residues. This entry keeps only the CDR3 DNA: 42 bases, framed from base 1. The cohort comprised 710 or so healthy bone marrow donors. Cohort members were all nominally healthy when sampled, although unrecorded immune exposures were likely present. The donor was CMV seronegative and was included in the group of 352 seronegative cohort members. A peripheral blood sample was collected from each donor, and TCR beta sequencing was performed on peripheral blood mononuclear cells. The Qiagen DNeasy Blood Extraction Kit was used to extract genomic DNA from the blood cell samples.

The library was prepared using the immunoSEQ multiplex PCR assay. For the multiplex PCR, a mixture combining 60 forward primers for TCR Vbeta segments and 13 reverse primers for TCR Jbeta segments was used. Amplification of the CDR3 region of rearranged TCR beta genes was performed with a multiplex PCR assay on genomic DNA. The amplified TCR beta libraries were sequenced on the Illumina HiSeq System as 87-base-pair reads. The authors processed their data as follows. A later analysis tallied roughly 78 million unique TCR beta chains across the 600 to 700 repertoires, and approximately 12 million of those chains were shared by two or more donors. To remove PCR and sequencing errors, raw reads were error-corrected and collapsed into unique sequences using a nearest-neighbor algorithm that merged closely related sequences. Alignment of CDR3 sequences to IMGT reference sequences was used to assign V, D and J gene segments. For a sequence to be retained, at least a six-nucleotide match to both a V gene segment and a J gene segment was required. A rearrangement was called productive if the CDR3 had no stop codons and remained in frame with V and J, and every other rearrangement was called non-productive. Following IMGT convention, CDR3 was defined as the stretch from the second conserved V-encoded cysteine up to the conserved J-encoded phenylalanine. The earlier analysis of fewer than 700 of the donors excluded sequences that lacked an unambiguous match to a single V gene segment. In an earlier analysis of a few hundred of the donors, a V segment was called functional when productive rearrangements were above 56.7%, and segregating when the standard deviation between donors exceeded 5%. A statistical classification framework was built for diagnosing cytomegalovirus status from the catalog of TCR beta chain sequences. A later analysis assigned V and J genes by comparing TCR nucleotide sequences with IMGT/GENE-DB human TR gene sequences. The TCRdist pipeline was used in a later analysis to assign CDR3 sequences and most-parsimonious VDJ recombination scenarios. In a later analysis, every TCR beta chain was defined by the combination of its CDR3 amino acid sequence and its V-gene family, and reads without a unique V-gene family were dropped. As a way to deal with suspected cross-contamination and a sequencing artifact, a later analysis dropped 450 to 600 nucleotide sequences that were highly shared and had low generation probability. In a later analysis, a clonal expansion index for each public chain was calculated from normalized within-repertoire ranks of inferred template counts. In a later analysis, generation probabilities were computed using a VDJ recombination model fitted to out-of-frame rearrangements, and the results were checked against IGoR. In a later analysis, hypergeometric tests were used to score TCR-TCR, TCR-HLA and TCR-CMV co-occurrence, with a repertoire-size bias correction applied to TCR pairs. False discovery rates were estimated in a later analysis by permuting HLA or CMV assignments 20 times. In a later analysis, co-occurring TCRs were grouped using DBSCAN, with TCRdist sequence similarity added in when clustering inside HLA-allele-positive subsets. Co-occurrence clustering excluded repertoires with fewer than 30,000 or more than 120,000 public chains, plus five with anomalous nucleotide sharing. TCRdb took over this immuneACCESS table, retaining in-frame rearrangements with V and J assigned. Such tables are incomplete; in checked studies, under half of the missing clones stem from an unresolved V gene, and the remainder is unexplained. D and trimming were read from the DNA, whereas the V and J calls and clone size are those reported in that table. The table for this sample lists some 160,000 clones; 76% of them were counted only once. Jointly, the top ten make up 1.5% to 2% of the sample.

The entry originates in a study of cytomegalovirus exposure and HLA in healthy donors (dated by TCRdb to about 2017). Context from the whole study: In an earlier analysis of approximately 640 of the donors, 276 Gb of sequence data and just under 120 million unique TCR beta sequences from approximately 180 million T cells were reported. An early release that covered about 600 HLA-typed donors contained approximately 290 gigabases of sequencing data and about 84 million unique TCR sequences. Of the 300 to 500 genotyped donors, approximately 80% were placed in the genetic ancestry cluster associated with self-reported Caucasian donors. The aim of the study was to test whether cataloging public T cell receptors could identify signatures of past pathogen exposure. The T cell repertoires of several hundred subjects were profiled by immunosequencing and related to cytomegalovirus serostatus. Besides the first cohort of roughly 640 subjects, a separate validation cohort made up of 90 to 150 different subjects was used. The study combined high-throughput TCR immunosequencing, statistical association of individual TCRs with disease status, and machine learning to predict cytomegalovirus infection status. A later analysis re-analyzed previously published TCR beta repertoires from 660 or so donors and added high-resolution HLA genotyping to study TCR occurrence patterns. The later analysis used no new phenotypic data to find candidate immune exposures, relying instead on TCR beta sequences and their occurrence across donors. In an earlier analysis of a few hundred of the donors, high-throughput TCR beta sequencing was used to judge whether each TCR beta V gene segment behaved as functional or pseudogenic. Donor age, sex, ethnicity and CMV serostatus were collected together with the repertoire data. A later genetic analysis took genome-wide SNP genotypes for about 65% of the roughly 670 donors and used that subset as a discovery cohort. All discovery cohort repertoires had been generated using a single sequencing platform. HLA typing covered class I and class II loci at four-digit resolution. Typing coverage differed by locus: A, B, C, DRB1 and DQB1 were typed in roughly 629-630 donors, DQA1 in 500 to 550, DPA1 in roughly 590, and DPB1 in 450 to 480. Roughly 5 DR-DQ haplotypes were treated as single units for association and clustering because of strong linkage in the cohort. On average, 235,054 unique TCR beta nucleotide sequences were sequenced per donor among roughly 430 genotyped donors of the cohort, with 15% to 20% of those sequences being non-productive. What the work shows at the level of the full study, not this receptor alone: It was suggested by the authors that the approach could potentially be generalized to other disease states and immunological phenotypes. Compared with the approximately 700-donor mean, donors in an Asian-associated ancestry cluster had fewer N-insertions in productive TCRs, according to a later genetic analysis. Because the 87-base-pair reads could not distinguish some IMGT-functional V segments, including TRBV6-2 and TRBV6-3, those segments were excluded. A later analysis found that TCR association rates varied across HLA loci, with DRB1 alleles showing the most associated TCRs and HLA-C alleles the fewest. A later analysis reported that several top co-occurrence clusters appeared linked to parvovirus B19, influenza, CMV and Epstein-Barr virus. A later analysis found that most CMV-associated TCR beta chains appeared HLA-restricted, with HLA associations seemingly driven largely by CMV exposure. A later analysis associated 15,000 to 20,000 TCR beta sequences with specific HLA alleles at a false discovery rate of 0.05. Across donors, most TCR sequences were observed very rarely, whereas some public TCRs were present in many individuals. A cluster of highly shared sequence variants was judged likely to be a technical artifact of the sequencing pipeline. Correlated functional status among segregating V segments might be attributable to linkage disequilibrium, but an unknown experimental factor could not be ruled out. Roughly uniform sequencing depth across donors was assumed in presence/absence analyses, although this assumption may not hold. The cohort was sequenced for TCR beta chains only, and without alpha or paired-chain data the features that could be detected were limited. A later genetic analysis associated a missense DCLRE1C variant with V-gene and J-gene trimming of TCR beta chains, and an independent cohort replicated the association. In a later analysis, HLA-associated TCR beta chains showed more clonal expansion and lower generation probabilities than non-associated chains that were equally common. Strong co-occurrence of HLA alleles, especially DR and DQ, made assigning TCR associations to individual alleles difficult. Because some donors lacked HLA typing at each locus, the association tests relied only on the typed subset. CMV serostatus was the only immune exposure information available for the cohort. A further reported finding was that TCR beta sequences accurately predicted the HLA-A and HLA-B alleles for most subjects in the first cohort. Broadly in line with IMGT annotations, most TCR beta V segments showed up in productive rearrangements about 87% or about 30% of the time in an earlier analysis of under 700 of the donors. Cytomegalovirus status was reported to be diagnosed by the classifier with high specificity and sensitivity in both the original and validation cohorts. A total of fewer than 200 TCR beta chains were listed by the study as associated with cytomegalovirus. A few of the identified cytomegalovirus-associated TCR beta chains were confirmed in vitro to be specific for cytomegalovirus antigens. The earlier analysis of approximately 590 of the donors excluded 15 to 20 rarely observed V segments, including chromosome 9 orphons, because counts were too low.

The sequencing input was PBMCs. The receptor's source is a woman in her forties in good health and CMV-seronegative. The chain links TRBV15 with TRBJ2-5, and 7 junctional nucleotides match TRBD2. CDR3 sequence: CATSWGGGRETQYF. The sequence in DNA is TGTGCCACCAGCTGGGGGGGAGGGAGAGAGACCCAGTACTTC.